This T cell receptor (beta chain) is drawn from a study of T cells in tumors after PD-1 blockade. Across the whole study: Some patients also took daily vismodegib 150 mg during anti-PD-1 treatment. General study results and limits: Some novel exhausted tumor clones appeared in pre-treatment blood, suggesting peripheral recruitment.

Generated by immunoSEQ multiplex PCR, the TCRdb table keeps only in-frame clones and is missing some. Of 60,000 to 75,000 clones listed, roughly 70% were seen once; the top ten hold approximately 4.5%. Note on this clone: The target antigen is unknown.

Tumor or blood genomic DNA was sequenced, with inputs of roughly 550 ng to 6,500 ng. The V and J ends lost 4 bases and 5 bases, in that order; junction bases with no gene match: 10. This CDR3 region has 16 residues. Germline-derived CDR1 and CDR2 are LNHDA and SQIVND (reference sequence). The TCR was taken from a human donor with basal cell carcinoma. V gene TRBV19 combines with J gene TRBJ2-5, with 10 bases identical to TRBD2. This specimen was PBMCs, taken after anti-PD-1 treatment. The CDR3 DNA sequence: TGTGCCAGTAGTAAACATCTAGCGGGGGCGCGGGAGACCCAGTACTTC. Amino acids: CASSKHLAGARETQYF. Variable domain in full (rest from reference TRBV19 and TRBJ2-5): DGGITQSPKYLFRKEGQNVTLSCEQNLNHDAMYWYRQDPGQGLRLIYYSQIVNDFQKGDIAEGYSVSREKKESFPLTVTSAQKNPTAFYLCASSKHLAGARETQYFGPGTRLLVL.